Below, 27 T cell receptor beta chains from the same sample are listed, as sequenced in a study of T cell responses to AZD1222 COVID-19 vaccine. Libraries were prepared by immunoSEQ multiplex PCR; TCRdb keeps only in-frame clonotypes and omits some of them. The sample lists around 130,000 clones; about 90% were seen once. The sample here was peripheral blood, taken on day 0 of AZD1222 vaccination. The receptors were gathered from an adult in good health.

This clone was counted a few times. The rearrangement uses TRBV27 and TRBJ1-5; 10 bases map to TRBD1. This CDR3 region has 16 residues. Germline loops: CDR1 MNHEY, CDR2 SMNVEV (reference sequence). With V trimmed by 5 bases and J by 5 bases, 9 bases remained unmatched. The CDR3 is CASSRSGTGAHQPQHF. CDR3 coding DNA: TGTGCCAGCAGTAGATCCGGGACAGGGGCTCATCAGCCCCAGCATTTT.

To note about this clone: Compared with germline, one end of the junction differs, possibly owing to a read error. V usage is TRBV7-2 and J usage is TRBJ2-7; 9 bases fit TRBD2. The CDR3 extends over 15 amino acids. Germline CDR1 and CDR2: SGHTA and FQGNSA. In DNA form, the CDR3 reads TGTGCCAGCAGCATAGCGGGGGCAAGCTCCTACGAGCAGTACTTC. It yields the protein CASSIAGASSYEQYF.

The chain recombines TRBV12-3 or TRBV12-4 with TRBJ2-1; D remains ambiguous. This CDR3 spans 12 amino acids. V lost 6 bases to trimming and J lost 16 bases, with 19 bases between them. The CDR3 region has the DNA TGTGCCAGCAGCAATTCTCGGACCGTTGGTTTCTTC. Translating it yields CASSNSRTVGFF.

This chain uses TRBV30 with TRBJ1-1; the D is unclear. CDR1 and CDR2 (germline): GTSNPN, SVGIG (reference sequence). Between the trimmed V and J ends, which lost 1 base and 4 bases, there was a span of 10 bases. The CDR3 covers 13 residues. CDR3 in DNA: TGTGCCTGGAGTGCCTCAGGATCCACTGAAGCTTTCTTT. It is translated as CAWSASGSTEAFF. Full variable domain (outside the CDR3, taken from reference TRBV30 and TRBJ1-1): SQTIHQWPATLVQPVGSPLSLECTVEGTSNPNLYWYRQAAGRGLQLLFYSVGIGQISSEVPQNLSASRPQDRQFILSSKKLLLSDSGFYLCAWSASGSTEAFFGQGTRLTVV.

V usage is TRBV3-1 (or the pseudogene TRBV3-2) and J usage is TRBJ2-7; weak D call: TRBD1 (5 bases). This CDR3 spans 14 amino acids. Germline values: CDR1 LGHDT, CDR2 YNNKEL (reference sequence). V was clipped by 1 base and J by 2 bases, with 9 bases between them. CDR3: CASSQASTAYEQYF. The CDR3 DNA reads as TGTGCCAGCAGCCAAGCTTCGACAGCCTACGAGCAGTACTTC.

This clone was seen a single time. The CDR3 nucleotides are TGTGCCAGAAGCTTAGCGTCAGGGGGCGTTGGCTATAATTCACCCCTCCACTTT. Its translation is CARSLASGGVGYNSPLHF. The J gene is TRBJ1-6, the V gene TRBV5-3; 8 bases agree with TRBD1. TRBV5-3 is labeled an ORF, and its function is uncertain. The V gene end was trimmed by 2 bases and the J gene end by 3 bases; junction bases not matched to a gene: 10. This CDR3 is built from 18 residues.

V usage is TRBV19 and J usage is TRBJ1-1, with D possibly matching TRBD1 (5 bases). Germline V gives CDR1 LNHDA, CDR2 SQIVND (reference sequence). V lost 1 base and J 0 bases, leaving 9 bases between the germline ends. The CDR3 has 15 residues. In nucleotides, the CDR3 is TGTGCCAGTAGTATAGCGGGACCGTTGAACACTGAAGCTTTCTTT. Its protein is CASSIAGPLNTEAFF. Together with reference TRBV19 and TRBJ1-1, the CDR3 gives the full variable domain: DGGITQSPKYLFRKEGQNVTLSCEQNLNHDAMYWYRQDPGQGLRLIYYSQIVNDFQKGDIAEGYSVSREKKESFPLTVTSAQKNPTAFYLCASSIAGPLNTEAFFGQGTRLTVV.

The V gene is TRBV27, the J gene TRBJ1-2, with TRBD1 matching 8 bases. This CDR3 is built from 14 residues. CDR1 and CDR2 (germline): MNHEY, SMNVEV (reference sequence). Trimming cost V 5 bases and J 4 bases; bases outside gene matches: 6. The CDR3 nucleotides are TGTGCCAGCAGTCCGGGACAGGCTATCTATGGCTACACCTTC. Amino acid sequence: CASSPGQAIYGYTF.

The chain uses TRBV18 and TRBJ1-6; 11 positions match TRBD1. Germline V lookup: CDR1 KGHSH, CDR2 LQKENI. The length of the CDR3 is 14 residues. V shed 6 bases, J shed 10 bases, and the junction held 5 bases outside the gene matches. The CDR3 coding sequence is TGTGCCAGCTCGGGACAGGGGGGAGGATCACCCCTCCACTTT. This encodes CASSGQGGGSPLHF.

V is TRBV28 and J is TRBJ1-3, with a possible D match to TRBD1 (5 bases). CDR1 and CDR2 (germline): MDHEN, SYDVKM. V was cut by 2 bases and J by 1 base, with 12 bases left in between. The length of the CDR3 is 16 residues. CDR3 DNA sequence: TGTGCCAGCAGTTTACCCCAGGGAGGGTCTGGAAACACCATATATTTT. Protein: CASSLPQGGSGNTIYF.

The genes are TRBV7-9 and TRBJ1-1; unclear D gene. The CDR3 is 12 residues long. V was trimmed by 3 bases and J by 0 bases, leaving 2 bases between them. Germline CDR1 SEHNR, CDR2 FQNEAQ (reference sequence). In DNA form, the CDR3 reads TGTGCCAGCAGCTTCCTGAACACTGAAGCTTTCTTT. Residues: CASSFLNTEAFF.

The gene calls are TRBV19 and TRBJ1-3; no clear D. The CDR3 has 16 residues. Trimming took off 5 bases at V and 0 bases at J, with 14 bases between the two ends. Germline V gives CDR1 LNHDA, CDR2 SQIVND (reference sequence). For the CDR3, the DNA is TGTGCCAGTAGTCGAAGGACCGAAACCTCTGGAAACACCATATATTTT. Encoded protein: CASSRRTETSGNTIYF.

Concerning this clone: The germline gene is not matched at one end of the junction; a read error may be the cause. This sequence joins TRBV3-1 (or the pseudogene TRBV3-2) and TRBJ2-7; no clear D gene. Germline V gives CDR1 LGHDT, CDR2 YNNKEL (reference sequence). The CDR3 has 13 residues. The CDR3 DNA reads TGTGCCAGCAGCCAAGACAGCGTTGTCGAGCAGTGCTTC. Residues: CASSQDSVVEQCF.

This chain links TRBV5-4 with TRBJ1-6; D uncertain. This CDR3 spans 10 amino acids. Germline CDR1 reads SGHNT; CDR2 reads YYREEE (reference sequence). Trimming removed 2 bases at V and 14 bases at J, with 5 bases between. The chain's CDR3 is CASSFGALHF. The CDR3 DNA reads TGTGCCAGCAGCTTCGGGGCCCTCCACTTT.

The rearrangement uses TRBV11-3 and TRBJ2-7; D remains ambiguous. CDR1 is SGHNT, CDR2 YENEEA, per germline. V lost 5 bases and J 5 bases, leaving 10 bases between the germline ends. The CDR3 spans 12 residues. The CDR3 coding sequence is TGTGCCAGCAGCCGTGGACGCGACGAGCAGTACTTC. It codes for CASSRGRDEQYF.

The CDR3 sequence is CASSDDMNTEAFF. The CDR3 DNA is TGTGCCAGCAGCGACGACATGAACACTGAAGCTTTCTTT. The rearrangement links TRBV5-6 to TRBJ1-1, with D hard to call. The CDR3 is 13 residues long. Per germline, CDR1 SGHDT and CDR2 YYEEEE. Trimming pared 4 bases from V and 0 bases from J, leaving 7 bases between.

The chain combines TRBV14 with TRBJ2-2; 9 nucleotides agree with TRBD1. The CDR3 has 18 amino acids. Germline CDR1 SGHDN, CDR2 FVKESK. The V gene end was trimmed by 4 bases and the J gene end by 5 bases; junction bases not matched to a gene: 14. CDR3 in DNA: TGTGCCAGCAGCCCAAGTAGGGGACAGGGAAGGAGGACCGGGGAGCTGTTTTTT. Translating it yields CASSPSRGQGRRTGELFF. Using reference TRBV14 and TRBJ2-2 for the parts outside the CDR3, the full variable domain is EAGVTQFPSHSVIEKGQTVTLRCDPISGHDNLYWYRRVMGKEIKFLLHFVKESKQDESGMPNNRFLAERTGGTYSTLKVQPAELEDSGVYFCASSPSRGQGRRTGELFFGEGSRLTVL.

The V and J genes are TRBV27 and TRBJ2-7, with TRBD1 matching over 9 bases. The V gene end was trimmed by 5 bases and the J gene end by 5 bases; junction bases not matched to a gene: 10. The CDR3 consists of 15 residues. CDR1 and CDR2 from the germline V gene are MNHEY and SMNVEV (reference sequence). The CDR3 sequence: CASSASGTGRDEQYF. The CDR3 DNA reads TGTGCCAGCAGTGCCTCCGGGACAGGGCGCGACGAGCAGTACTTC.

The chain carries TRBV12-3 or TRBV12-4 and TRBJ1-1; D not resolved. Trimming stripped 4 bases from V and 0 bases from J, with 6 bases between. The CDR3 consists of 13 residues. The CDR3: CASSYFMNTEAFF. The CDR3 DNA reads TGTGCCAGCAGTTATTTCATGAACACTGAAGCTTTCTTT.

This chain links TRBV5-6 with TRBJ1-4; D is unresolved. Germline lookup yields CDR1 SGHDT and CDR2 YYEEEE. V was cut by 0 bases and J by 3 bases, with 9 bases left in between. The CDR3 is made up of 15 amino acids. The chain's CDR3 is CASSLGGSSNEKLFF. The CDR3 DNA follows: TGTGCCAGCAGCTTGGGGGGATCCTCTAATGAAAAACTGTTTTTT.

The V and J genes are TRBV2 and TRBJ1-5, with D possibly TRBD1 on 5 matching bases. Germline V gives CDR1 SNHLY, CDR2 FYNNEI. CDR3 length: 14 residues. Trimming stripped 5 bases from V and 0 bases from J, with 8 bases between. CDR3 protein: CASSPGLSNQPQHF. In DNA form, the CDR3 reads TGTGCCAGCAGTCCGGGGCTTAGCAATCAGCCCCAGCATTTT.

The chain uses TRBV4-2 and TRBJ2-4; TRBD1 is a possible D gene (7 bases). Germline values: CDR1 LGHNA, CDR2 YNFKEQ. The CDR3 is 16 amino acids. Between the trimmed V and J ends, which lost 1 base and 8 bases, there was a span of 18 bases. The CDR3 is CASSQGGDRQWDIQYF. The DNA for the CDR3 is TGTGCCAGCAGCCAAGGGGGGGACAGACAGTGGGACATTCAGTACTTC.

This clone was counted once. The chain couples TRBV5-1 to TRBJ2-2, with 12 positions matching TRBD2. The CDR3 spans 16 residues. Germline CDR1 is SGHRS and CDR2 is YFSETQ. J was trimmed by 3 bases and V by 4 bases; bases with no gene match: 4. CDR3 in DNA: TGCGCCAGCAGCCACGGACTAGCGGGGCACACCGGGGAGCTGTTTTTT. It specifies CASSHGLAGHTGELFF. The whole variable domain, remainder taken from reference TRBV5-1 and TRBJ2-2, is KAGVTQTPRYLIKTRGQQVTLSCSPISGHRSVSWYQQTPGQGLQFLFEYFSETQRNKGNFPGRFSGRQFSNSRSEMNVSTLELGDSALYLCASSHGLAGHTGELFFGEGSRLTVL.

CDR3 loop: CATSKRTGGQETQYF. In DNA, the CDR3 is TGTGCCACCAGTAAACGGACAGGGGGTCAAGAGACCCAGTACTTC. The chain carries TRBV24-1 and TRBJ2-5; TRBD1 aligns across 10 bases. Germline CDR1 and CDR2: KGHDR and SFDVKD. V shed 6 bases and J 2 bases; nucleotides not matched to a gene: 5. The CDR3 runs to 15 residues.

CDR3 in amino acids: CASGFGDPWGLAGGPNTGELFF. CDR3 nucleotides: TGTGCCAGCGGATTTGGGGACCCTTGGGGGCTAGCGGGGGGACCGAACACCGGGGAGCTGTTTTTT. This sequence joins TRBV27 and TRBJ2-2, with 11 bases aligning to TRBD2. CDR1 is MNHEY, CDR2 SMNVEV, per germline (reference sequence). V shed 8 bases, J shed 0 bases, and the junction held 23 bases outside the gene matches. CDR3 size: 22 residues.

V usage is TRBV19 and J usage is TRBJ2-7; D is possibly TRBD1 (6 bases). Trimming removed 8 bases from V and 0 bases from J, with 14 bases in between. CDR1 is LNHDA, CDR2 SQIVND, per germline (reference sequence). The CDR3 sequence is 14 residues long. Here the CDR3 reads CASRRGVSSYEQYF. In nucleotides, the CDR3 is TGTGCCAGTCGCAGGGGTGTGAGCTCCTACGAGCAGTACTTC.

The chain joins TRBV19 to TRBJ2-1, with no clear D. This CDR3 spans 12 amino acids. CDR1 is LNHDA and CDR2 is SQIVND in the germline V gene (reference sequence). V lost 3 bases and J 7 bases, leaving 7 bases between the germline ends. The chain's CDR3 is CASSIPGNEQFF. CDR3 sequence (DNA): TGTGCCAGTAGTATCCCAGGAAATGAGCAGTTCTTC.